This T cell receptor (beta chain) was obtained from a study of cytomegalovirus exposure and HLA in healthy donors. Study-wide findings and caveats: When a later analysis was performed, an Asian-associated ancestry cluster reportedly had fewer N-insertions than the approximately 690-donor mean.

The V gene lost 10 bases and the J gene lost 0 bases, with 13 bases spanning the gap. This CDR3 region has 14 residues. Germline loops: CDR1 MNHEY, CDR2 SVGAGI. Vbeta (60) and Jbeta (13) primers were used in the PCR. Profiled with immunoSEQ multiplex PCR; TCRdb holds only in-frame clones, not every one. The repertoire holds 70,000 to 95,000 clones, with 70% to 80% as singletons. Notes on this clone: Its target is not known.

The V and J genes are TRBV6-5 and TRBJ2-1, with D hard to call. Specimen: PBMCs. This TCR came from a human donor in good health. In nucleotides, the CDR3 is TGTGCCACCCAACTGTCCCCCTCCTACAATGAGCAGTTCTTC. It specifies CATQLSPSYNEQFF.